Below are 32 T cell receptor beta chains sequenced from a single sample in a study of post-analysis software for immune sequencing data. Unique molecular identifiers tagged the TCR beta cDNA libraries. TCRdb re-called the PCR reads through MiXCR, storing one row per CDR3 protein. Of 750,000 to 950,000 distinct CDR3 sequences listed, around 45% are singletons. Findings and caveats of the study: In patients, TRBV5-6, TRBV5-1 and TRBV20-1 belonged to five TRBV segments found more frequently than in controls.

These receptors have no identified antigens. Sequencing input: blood. The receptors stem from a girl aged 10-17 years with multiple sclerosis.

This chain uses TRBV4-1 with TRBJ2-3, with D possibly called TRBD1 or TRBD2 (6 bases each). The CDR3 consists of 16 residues. Trimming took off 4 bases at V and 6 bases at J, with 20 bases between the two ends. The germline V gene has CDR1 MGHRA and CDR2 YSYEKL. The CDR3 bases are TGCGCCAGCAGCCCAGGGGACTTTTTGGAGCAGGATACGCAGTATTTT. Its translation is CASSPGDFLEQDTQYF.

V usage is TRBV28 and J usage is TRBJ1-2; 9 nucleotides line up with TRBD1. The V gene end was trimmed by 7 bases and the J gene end by 0 bases; junction bases not matched to a gene: 9. The V gene's germline CDR1 is MDHEN and CDR2 SYDVKM. The CDR3 length is 16 residues. The CDR3 coding sequence is TGTGCCAGCACCCTTCATACAGGGGGCTCTAACTATGGCTACACCTTC. Its translation: CASTLHTGGSNYGYTF.

The rearrangement links TRBV12-3 or TRBV12-4 to TRBJ2-5, with 14 bases lining up with TRBD2. This CDR3 has 13 residues. Trimming took 6 bases from V and 12 from J; bases not matched to a gene: 6. The CDR3 DNA follows: TGTGCCAGCAGCTCCAGGACTAGCGGGAGGAAGTACTTC. This sequence encodes CASSSRTSGRKYF.

The chain employs TRBV5-1 and TRBJ2-7, with D uncertain. Trimming took off 3 bases at V and 5 bases at J, with 24 bases between the two ends. The CDR3 runs 17 residues. Germline assignment: CDR1 SGHRS and CDR2 YFSETQ. The CDR3 bases are TGCGCCAGCAGCTGGAAGCGTGCCGCCTTGGGCCTTGACGAGCAGTACTTC. This gives the protein CASSWKRAALGLDEQYF.

In the case of this clonotype: A junction end diverges from the germline sequence, so it may reflect a read error. The chain uses TRBV5-5 and TRBJ2-5, with D possibly matching TRBD1 (6 bases). The J call may not be correct, given that the DNA end is closer to TRBJ2-7. Germline-derived CDR1 and CDR2 are SGHKS and YYEKEE (reference sequence). There are 13 residues in the CDR3. The CDR3, as DNA: TGTGTCAGCAGCCAAAACAGGGACTACGAGCAGTACTTC. Translating gives CVSSQNRDYEQYF.

This rearrangement joins TRBV7-3 to TRBJ2-1; TRBD2 matches at 10 bases. Germline V gene lookup returns CDR1 SGHTA and CDR2 FQGTGA. Trimming took 5 bases from V and 8 from J; bases not matched to a gene: 9. The CDR3 spans 15 residues. The chain's CDR3 is CASSPVAGGTDEQFF. The DNA of the CDR3 is TGTGCCAGCAGCCCGGTAGCGGGAGGTACCGATGAGCAGTTCTTC.

The CDR3 spells CASSPPETVGNQPQHF. The CDR3 nucleotides are TGTGCCAGCTCACCACCGGAGACAGTCGGCAATCAGCCCCAGCATTTT. The chain joins TRBV18 to TRBJ1-5; D possibly corresponds to TRBD1 (5 bases). Deletions cut 0 bases from V and 2 bases from J, with 11 bases between. Germline CDR1 is KGHSH and CDR2 is LQKENI. CDR3 length equals 16 residues.

The J gene is TRBJ2-1, the V gene TRBV20-1, with D perhaps matching TRBD1 or TRBD2 (6 bases each). Between the trimmed V and J ends, which lost 6 bases and 6 bases, there was a span of 15 bases. The CDR3 loop spans 13 amino acids. Germline V lookup: CDR1 DFQATT, CDR2 SNEGSKA (reference sequence). The CDR3 protein is CSAFWGAGNEQFF. The CDR3 region has the DNA TGCAGTGCATTTTGGGGGGCAGGCAATGAGCAGTTCTTC.

Written as DNA, the CDR3 is TGCAGTGCTAGTGCCGGGGGCAGGGCTGATGAAAAACTGTTTTTT. It encodes CSASAGGRADEKLFF. This sequence joins TRBV20-1 and TRBJ1-4, with a tentative D call TRBD1 (6 bases). CDR1 is DFQATT and CDR2 is SNEGSKA in the germline V gene (reference sequence). This CDR3 is built from 15 residues. The V gene lost 3 bases and the J gene lost 6 bases, with 17 bases spanning the gap.

This clonotype was found a few times. The rearrangement uses TRBV6-5 and TRBJ1-4; maybe TRBD1 (5 bases). Germline CDR1 and CDR2: MNHEY and SVGAGI. CDR3 length: 12 residues. Between the trimmed V and J ends, which lost 5 bases and 8 bases, there was a span of 9 bases. Here the CDR3 DNA reads TGTGCCAGCAGTACGGGGCCAGAAAAACTGTTTTTT. Residues: CASSTGPEKLFF.

A few counts support this clonotype. The V and J genes are TRBV7-9 and TRBJ2-3; D remains unclear. The germline CDR1 and CDR2 sequences are SEHNR and FQNEAQ (reference sequence). The CDR3 is made up of 16 amino acids. Trimming pared 3 bases from V and 1 base from J, leaving 14 bases between. CDR3 loop: CASSFSSRVGTDTQYF. The DNA of the CDR3 is TGTGCCAGCAGCTTTTCGTCTCGGGTAGGCACAGATACGCAGTATTTT. Complete variable domain (other parts from reference TRBV7-9 and TRBJ2-3): DTGVSQNPRHKITKRGQNVTFRCDPISEHNRLYWYRQTLGQGPEFLTYFQNEAQLEKSRLLSDRFSAERPKGSFSTLEIQRTEQGDSAMYLCASSFSSRVGTDTQYFGPGTRLTVL.

This clonotype showed up just a few times. The chain couples TRBV29-1 to TRBJ2-5; D ambiguous. The DNA end is more similar to TRBJ2-7, so the J call may be wrong. Per germline, CDR1 SQVTM and CDR2 ANQGSEA. The CDR3 sequence is 13 residues long. The CDR3 DNA reads TGCAGCGTTGGAACAACGTTAACCTACGAGCAGTACTTC. It translates to CSVGTTLTYEQYF.

Only one count was recorded for this clonotype. The V gene is TRBV6-1, the J gene TRBJ2-1; 7 nucleotides match TRBD2. CDR3 size: 15 residues. The junction had 7 bases not matched to a gene; V was cut back by 7 bases and J by 1 base. Per the germline V gene, CDR1 is MNHNS and CDR2 is SASEGT. The CDR3 here is CASNAAGGSYNEQFF. The CDR3 coding sequence is TGTGCCAGCAACGCGGCCGGGGGGTCCTACAATGAGCAGTTCTTC.

The chain is built from TRBV12-3 or TRBV12-4 and TRBJ2-3, with 10 positions matching TRBD2. V lost 3 bases, J lost 4 bases, and 7 bases stayed unmatched. This CDR3 comprises 16 residues. The CDR3 here is CASSLRLAGVPDTQYF. Written as DNA, the CDR3 is TGTGCCAGCAGTTTGCGGCTAGCGGGAGTTCCAGATACGCAGTATTTT.

The chain employs TRBV6-5 and TRBJ1-2; D is uncertain. The CDR3 has 16 residues. The germline V and J ends were trimmed by 0 bases and 4 bases, with 15 bases remaining between them. In germline, CDR1 is MNHEY, CDR2 SVGAGI. DNA for the CDR3: TGTGCCAGCAGTTACTCGCTACGGAGAAAGTTCTATGGCTACACCTTC. Protein product: CASSYSLRRKFYGYTF.

This chain links TRBV7-3 with TRBJ2-1; 8 bases fit TRBD1. The CDR3 has 16 amino acids. V gave up 4 bases and J gave up 4 bases; unmatched junction bases: 9. Germline lookup yields CDR1 SGHTA and CDR2 FQGTGA. CDR3: CASSSWTGIGYNEQFF. CDR3 DNA sequence: TGTGCCAGCAGCTCATGGACAGGGATAGGGTACAATGAGCAGTTCTTC.

The chain uses TRBV12-3 or TRBV12-4 and TRBJ1-4, with D hard to call. Deletions cut 5 bases from V and 5 bases from J, with 21 bases between. The CDR3 contains 17 residues. The CDR3 region has the DNA TGTGCCAGCAGTCAGTACATAAGGACGGCTTCGAATGAAAAACTGTTTTTT. Protein sequence: CASSQYIRTASNEKLFF.

This clonotype was seen ten or more times. The chain links TRBV20-1 to TRBJ2-3, with 9 bases aligning to TRBD2. The ends lost 6 bases at V and 2 bases at J; junction bases unmatched: 3. The CDR3 has 13 amino acids. From germline, CDR1 is DFQATT and CDR2 SNEGSKA (reference sequence). DNA of the CDR3: TGCAGTGCCCGGACTAGCGTCACAGATACGCAGTATTTT. This encodes CSARTSVTDTQYF.

This clonotype was counted a few times. Sequence at one end of the junction differs from germline and may be a read error. The CDR3 bases are TGTGCCGGCAGGCTACAGGCGCACTCCTACGAGCAGTACTTC. Translation: CAGRLQAHSYEQYF. This rearrangement joins TRBV11-2 to TRBJ2-7, with D perhaps TRBD1 (5 bases). There are 14 residues in the CDR3. Looked up from germline, CDR1 is SGHAT and CDR2 is FQNNGV.

This clonotype was seen a few times. The rearrangement links TRBV29-1 to TRBJ2-1, with 8 bases lining up with TRBD1. This CDR3 is built from 13 residues. Trimming removed 3 bases from V and 8 bases from J; junction bases left unmatched: 6. Germline V gene lookup returns CDR1 SQVTM and CDR2 ANQGSEA. CDR3: CSVESDRDDEQFF. CDR3 nucleotides: TGCAGCGTTGAGTCGGACAGGGACGATGAGCAGTTCTTC.

In DNA form, the CDR3 reads TGTGCCACCAGCAGAGACCGGGATACGCAGTATTTT. Translating gives CATSRDRDTQYF. V gene TRBV15 combines with J gene TRBJ2-3; D remains unclear. The CDR3 spans 12 residues. Trimming took off 0 bases at V and 6 bases at J, with 4 bases between the two ends. The V gene's germline CDR1 is LNHNV and CDR2 YYDKDF (reference sequence).

This chain links TRBV29-1 with TRBJ2-3; 11 positions match TRBD2. Germline V CDR1 and CDR2: SQVTM, ANQGSEA. The CDR3 is made up of 15 amino acids. V dropped 0 bases and J dropped 6; count of bases not matched to a gene: 5. CDR3 region: CSVEDGTSGSDTQYF. CDR3 nucleotides: TGCAGCGTTGAAGATGGGACTAGCGGCTCGGATACGCAGTATTTT.

This clonotype has more than one count but fewer than ten. The rearrangement uses TRBV7-2 and TRBJ2-3; D call uncertain. The CDR3 covers 14 residues. V lost 5 bases and J 0 bases, leaving 9 bases between the germline ends. The V gene's germline CDR1 is SGHTA and CDR2 FQGNSA. CDR3: CASSPRPSTDTQYF. The DNA of the CDR3 is TGTGCCAGCAGCCCCCGGCCCAGCACAGATACGCAGTATTTT.

This clonotype was counted between two and nine times. The chain is built from TRBV12-3 or TRBV12-4 and TRBJ1-2; D not certain. This CDR3 contains 14 residues. Trimming took 5 bases from V and 0 from J, leaving 10 bases between them. The CDR3 DNA is TGTGCCAGCAGTCCCGACCCAACTAACTATGGCTACACCTTC. Translating it yields CASSPDPTNYGYTF.

The J gene is TRBJ1-4, the V gene TRBV5-1; D possibly corresponds to TRBD1 (6 bases). CDR1 is SGHRS and CDR2 is YFSETQ in the germline V gene. V shed 0 bases and J shed 8 bases, with 8 bases lying between them. The CDR3 sequence is 13 residues long. The DNA of the CDR3 is TGCGCCAGCAGCTTGGAGGACAGAGAAAAACTGTTTTTT. Amino acid sequence: CASSLEDREKLFF.

This clonotype was seen only a few times. The rearrangement uses TRBV9 and TRBJ2-1; no clear D. V dropped 5 bases and J dropped 8 bases, with 14 bases sitting between them. CDR1 SGDLS and CDR2 YYNGEE come from the germline V gene. The CDR3 consists of 13 residues. The CDR3 here is CASRERDRDEQFF. CDR3 nucleotides: TGTGCCAGCAGAGAGCGAGATCGCGATGAGCAGTTCTTC.

This chain connects TRBV6-6 to TRBJ2-1; D gene unclear. Germline-derived CDR1 and CDR2 are MNHNY and SVGAGI (reference sequence). V was trimmed by 2 bases and J by 5 bases, leaving 7 bases between them. CDR3 length: 13 residues. For the CDR3, the DNA is TGTGCCAGCAGTTACGCTGGAAACAATGAGCAGTTCTTC. It is translated as CASSYAGNNEQFF.

A few counts support this clonotype. CDR3 coding DNA: TGTGCCAGCAGCCACACAAGGGACAGCCAAGAGACCCAGTACTTC. This translates into CASSHTRDSQETQYF. The chain combines TRBV7-8 with TRBJ2-5, with 7 bases lining up with TRBD1. This CDR3 comprises 15 residues. Trimming took 5 bases from V and 1 from J; bases not matched to a gene: 7. Germline V CDR1 and CDR2: SGHVS, FQNEAQ.

The rearrangement joins TRBV11-2 to TRBJ2-5, with 8 bases lining up with TRBD2. Germline V lookup: CDR1 SGHAT, CDR2 FQNNGV. V trimming: 4 bases; J trimming: 2 bases; junction bases outside the gene matches: 6. The CDR3 totals 15 residues. The CDR3 coding sequence is TGTGCCAGCAGCTCGGGGGGGCAGAAACAAGAGACCCAGTACTTC. Encoded protein: CASSSGGQKQETQYF. The entire variable domain, with the rest obtained from reference TRBV11-2 and TRBJ2-5, is as follows: EAGVAQSPRYKIIEKRQSVAFWCNPISGHATLYWYQQILGQGPKLLIQFQNNGVVDDSQLPKDRFSAERLKGVDSTLKIQPAKLEDSAVYLCASSSGGQKQETQYFGPGTRLLVL.

The chain has TRBV5-1 and TRBJ2-1, with 8 bases fitting TRBD2. Per germline, CDR1 SGHRS and CDR2 YFSETQ. V dropped 4 bases and J dropped 7; count of bases not matched to a gene: 10. The CDR3 is made up of 15 amino acids. The CDR3 protein is CASSPQWTSWNEQFF. The CDR3 nucleotides are TGCGCCAGCAGCCCCCAGTGGACTAGCTGGAATGAGCAGTTCTTC.

The chain carries TRBV7-9 and TRBJ2-5; tentatively, D is TRBD1 or TRBD2 (5 bases each). CDR1 is SEHNR and CDR2 is FQNEAQ in the germline V gene (reference sequence). The CDR3 extends over 15 amino acids. Trimming removed 3 bases from V and 7 bases from J, with 18 bases in between. The CDR3 protein is CASSLGRGPKGTQYF. The DNA of the CDR3 is TGTGCCAGCAGCTTGGGCCGGGGACCAAAAGGGACCCAGTACTTC. The whole variable domain, filled in from reference TRBV7-9 and TRBJ2-5, reads DTGVSQNPRHKITKRGQNVTFRCDPISEHNRLYWYRQTLGQGPEFLTYFQNEAQLEKSRLLSDRFSAERPKGSFSTLEIQRTEQGDSAMYLCASSLGRGPKGTQYFGPGTRLLVL.

This sequence joins TRBV21-1 and TRBJ2-7; the D call of TRBD2 is as the table states it, not checked on the DNA. TRBV21-1 is listed as a pseudogene. The CDR3 is made up of 17 amino acids. Here the CDR3 DNA reads TGTGCCAGCAGCAAAGTTCGGAACCCGCTGAGCTCCTACGAGCAGTACTTC. Its translation is CASSKVRNPLSSYEQYF.